Following are 26 T cell receptor beta chains from one sample sequenced in a study of CD8 T cells in Susac syndrome. With random hexamers, about 0.5 to 1 ug RNA was reverse transcribed. TCRdb re-called the immunoSEQ multiplex PCR reads with MiXCR, one entry per CDR3 protein. The table records nearly 200,000 distinct CDR3 sequences, 90% to 95% of them present only once. Sequencing was done on a sample of CD4+ T cells from PBMCs. These receptors all come from a human donor with multiple sclerosis.

CDR3 nucleotides: TGTGCCAGCAGCTTAGCGAGACTCGAGCAGTACTTC. It yields the protein CASSLARLEQYF. The V and J genes are TRBV7-2 and TRBJ2-7, with D unclear. The germline V gene has CDR1 SGHTA and CDR2 FQGNSA. Trimming took 0 bases from V and 6 from J, leaving 6 bases between them. The CDR3 has 12 amino acids.

The gene calls are TRBV4-2 and TRBJ2-7; D is possibly TRBD2 (5 bases). V lost 3 bases to trimming and J lost 5 bases, with 5 bases between them. In germline, CDR1 is LGHNA, CDR2 YNFKEQ. The CDR3 loop spans 11 amino acids. CDR3 region: CASSQRDEQYF. The CDR3 coding sequence is TGTGCCAGCAGCCAGAGGGACGAGCAGTACTTC.

The V call is TRBV5-1, the J call TRBJ1-1; a possible D gene is TRBD1 (6 bases). From germline, CDR1 is SGHRS and CDR2 YFSETQ. Trimming shortened V by 2 bases and J by 3 bases, and 17 bases separated the two germline ends. The CDR3 has 16 amino acids. In nucleotides, the CDR3 is TGCGCCAGCAGCTTAACAAGTACAGGGCGCGACACTGAAGCTTTCTTT. The encoded protein is CASSLTSTGRDTEAFF. The full variable domain, with the rest looked up from reference TRBV5-1 and TRBJ1-1, is KAGVTQTPRYLIKTRGQQVTLSCSPISGHRSVSWYQQTPGQGLQFLFEYFSETQRNKGNFPGRFSGRQFSNSRSEMNVSTLELGDSALYLCASSLTSTGRDTEAFFGQGTRLTVV.

The chain recombines TRBV2 with TRBJ2-5, with 9 bases that match TRBD1. The V and J ends lost 5 bases and 7 bases, in that order; junction bases with no gene match: 8. Germline CDR1 SNHLY, CDR2 FYNNEI. The CDR3 extends over 14 amino acids. CDR3: CASSSQGAGGTQYF. In DNA, the CDR3 is TGTGCCAGCAGTTCACAGGGGGCAGGTGGGACCCAGTACTTC.

V usage is TRBV20-1 and J usage is TRBJ2-7; no clear D. Per the germline V gene, CDR1 is DFQATT and CDR2 is SNEGSKA (reference sequence). The CDR3 runs to 12 residues. V was cut by 0 bases and J by 4 bases, with 7 bases left in between. The CDR3 nucleotides read TGCAGTGCTAGAGATACTGGATACGAGCAGTACTTC. This gives the protein CSARDTGYEQYF.

The gene calls are TRBV4-1 and TRBJ2-5; D gene unclear. The CDR3 has 14 amino acids. The germline CDR1 and CDR2 sequences are MGHRA and YSYEKL. Trimming shortened V by 0 bases and J by 5 bases, and 10 bases separated the two germline ends. The CDR3 DNA reads TGCGCCAGCAGCCAAGAGGCCCACGAGGAGACCCAGTACTTC. Its protein product is CASSQEAHEETQYF.

This chain uses TRBV20-1 with TRBJ2-3, with 11 bases matching TRBD2. The CDR3 runs to 14 residues. V dropped 4 bases and J dropped 3; count of bases not matched to a gene: 3. Germline V gene lookup returns CDR1 DFQATT and CDR2 SNEGSKA (reference sequence). The chain's CDR3 is CSAMGTSGTDTQYF. The CDR3 region has the DNA TGCAGTGCTATGGGGACTAGCGGAACAGATACGCAGTATTTT.

This sequence joins TRBV15 and TRBJ2-3, with D maybe TRBD1 (7 bases). CDR3 size: 16 residues. With 3 bases removed from V and 4 bases from J, the gap between germline ends came to 17 bases. Germline-derived CDR1 and CDR2 are LNHNV and YYDKDF (reference sequence). Here the CDR3 reads CATSRETGRWADTQYF. The CDR3 coding sequence is TGTGCCACCAGCAGGGAGACAGGGAGGTGGGCAGATACGCAGTATTTT.

The chain uses TRBV9 and TRBJ2-1, with D possibly being TRBD2 (6 bases). Trimming stripped 2 bases from V and 5 bases from J, with 14 bases between. This CDR3 is built from 15 residues. CDR1 and CDR2 from the germline V gene are SGDLS and YYNGEE. CDR3 amino acids: CASSVLGTGDNEQFF. CDR3 nucleotides: TGTGCCAGCAGCGTCTTGGGGACGGGGGACAATGAGCAGTTCTTC.

This chain connects TRBV29-1 to TRBJ1-2; the D gene is possibly TRBD1 (5 bases). The CDR3 spans 13 residues. V lost 7 bases and J lost 8, with 20 bases in between. Germline-derived CDR1 and CDR2 are SQVTM and ANQGSEA. The CDR3 DNA is TGCAGCGCGTTCCCGGGACCCTTAGACGGCTACACCTTC. As protein: CSAFPGPLDGYTF. Using reference TRBV29-1 and TRBJ1-2 for the parts outside the CDR3, the full variable domain is SAVISQKPSRDICQRGTSLTIQCQVDSQVTMMFWYRQQPGQSLTLIATANQGSEATYESGFVIDKFPISRPNLTFSTLTVSNMSPEDSSIYLCSAFPGPLDGYTFGSGTRLTVV.

The V gene is TRBV20-1, the J gene TRBJ2-5, with no clear D. V lost 4 bases, J lost 0 bases, and 6 bases lay in between. Germline V gene sequence: CDR1 DFQATT, CDR2 SNEGSKA (reference sequence). This CDR3 region has 12 residues. CDR3 residues: CSATPDQETQYF. The CDR3 DNA reads as TGCAGTGCTACGCCCGACCAAGAGACCCAGTACTTC.

The rearrangement links TRBV25-1 to TRBJ1-2, with 9 positions matching TRBD1. After removal of 3 bases from V and 8 bases from J, the junction contained 4 bases not matched to a gene. This CDR3 has 13 amino acids. CDR1 is MGHDK, CDR2 SYGVNS, per germline. The CDR3 spells CASSETGGGGYTF. The CDR3 coding sequence is TGTGCCAGCAGTGAGACAGGGGGTGGAGGCTACACCTTC.

This clonotype was detected once. This chain uses TRBV7-2 with TRBJ2-5; TRBD2 is a possible D gene (5 bases). The V end was cut by 1 base, the J end by 2 bases, with 11 bases between. In germline, CDR1 is SGHTA, CDR2 FQGNSA. The CDR3 runs 15 residues. CDR3 protein: CASSLGSGRQETQYF. For the CDR3, the DNA is TGTGCCAGCAGCTTAGGCTCGGGGAGACAAGAGACCCAGTACTTC.

The chain links TRBV4-1 to TRBJ1-1; no clear D gene. Germline V gene sequence: CDR1 MGHRA, CDR2 YSYEKL. V gave up 0 bases and J gave up 3 bases, with 5 bases separating them. The CDR3 length is 13 residues. In nucleotides, the CDR3 is TGCGCCAGCAGCCAAGATATGGACACTGAAGCTTTCTTT. Amino acid sequence: CASSQDMDTEAFF.

This chain uses TRBV29-1 with TRBJ2-7, with D unclear. The CDR3 is 12 residues long. The V and J ends lost 3 bases and 6 bases respectively, with 12 bases between them. Germline assignment: CDR1 SQVTM and CDR2 ANQGSEA. The chain's CDR3 is CSVELGSREQYF. The CDR3, as DNA: TGCAGCGTTGAGTTGGGGTCGCGCGAGCAGTACTTC.

The chain links TRBV5-4 to TRBJ2-7, with TRBD1 as a possible D gene (6 bases). Trimming took 0 bases from V and 5 from J, leaving 15 bases between them. This CDR3 is built from 15 residues. Germline V gene sequence: CDR1 SGHNT, CDR2 YYREEE (reference sequence). CDR3 bases: TGTGCCAGCAGCTTGGCCGAGCAGGGGAGACACGAGCAGTACTTC. Translating it yields CASSLAEQGRHEQYF. Variable domain in full (rest from reference TRBV5-4 and TRBJ2-7): ETGVTQSPTHLIKTRGQQVTLRCSSQSGHNTVSWYQQALGQGPQFIFQYYREEENGRGNFPPRFSGLQFPNYSSELNVNALELDDSALYLCASSLAEQGRHEQYFGPGTRLTVT.

The V and J genes are TRBV2 and TRBJ1-1; the D is unclear. This CDR3 is built from 13 residues. Trimming stripped 7 bases from V and 0 bases from J, with 9 bases between. Germline V gives CDR1 SNHLY, CDR2 FYNNEI. The CDR3 here is CASMKAVNTEAFF. The CDR3 nucleotides are TGTGCCAGCATGAAAGCAGTGAACACTGAAGCTTTCTTT. The full variable domain, its missing parts supplied by reference TRBV2 and TRBJ1-1, is EPEVTQTPSHQVTQMGQEVILRCVPISNHLYFYWYRQILGQKVEFLVSFYNNEISEKSEIFDDQFSVERPDGSNFTLKIRSTKLEDSAMYFCASMKAVNTEAFFGQGTRLTVV.

This chain connects TRBV6-6 to TRBJ2-2, with TRBD1 matching 9 bases. Germline trimming cut 6 bases from V and 7 bases from J; bases unmatched to any gene: 6. Germline V CDR1 and CDR2: MNHNY, SVGAGI (reference sequence). CDR3 size: 14 residues. CDR3 residues: CASSPGQGVGELFF. The DNA of the CDR3 is TGTGCCAGCAGCCCGGGACAGGGAGTCGGGGAGCTGTTTTTT.

This chain links TRBV20-1 with TRBJ2-1, with D unresolved. CDR1 is DFQATT and CDR2 is SNEGSKA in the germline V gene (reference sequence). This CDR3 spans 14 amino acids. Trimming shortened V by 3 bases and J by 0 bases, and 9 bases separated the two germline ends. CDR3 in amino acids: CSARPPSSYNEQFF. CDR3 bases: TGCAGTGCTAGGCCACCCAGCTCCTACAATGAGCAGTTCTTC.

This chain uses TRBV25-1 with TRBJ1-6; D is unclear. The germline V gene encodes CDR1 MGHDK and CDR2 SYGVNS. CDR3 length: 12 amino acids. V was clipped by 2 bases and J by 10 bases, with 6 bases between them. For the CDR3, the DNA is TGTGCCAGCAGTGAAAGTCGATCACCCCTCCACTTT. Encoded protein: CASSESRSPLHF.

The rearrangement joins TRBV24-1 to TRBJ1-2; D ambiguous. Per germline, CDR1 KGHDR and CDR2 SFDVKD. CDR3 length: 12 amino acids. V was shortened by 3 bases and J by 7 bases, with 8 bases between the two germline ends. DNA for the CDR3: TGTGCCACCAGTGATCCCTCGGGTGGCTACACCTTC. Amino acids: CATSDPSGGYTF.

V gene TRBV6-1 combines with J gene TRBJ2-7; 9 nucleotides align to TRBD1. The CDR3 covers 13 residues. After removal of 4 bases from V and 10 bases from J, the junction contained 8 bases not matched to a gene. Germline CDR1 is MNHNS and CDR2 is SASEGT. The CDR3 sequence is CASSVRDRDLQYF. CDR3 in DNA: TGTGCCAGCAGTGTTAGGGACAGGGACCTACAGTACTTC.

This clonotype was observed a single time. The gene calls are TRBV12-3 or TRBV12-4 and TRBJ1-1, with D unresolved. V dropped 5 bases and J dropped 5 bases, with 12 bases sitting between them. The length of the CDR3 is 13 residues. Written as DNA, the CDR3 is TGTGCCAGCAGTCCCCACGAGAGAACTGAAGCTTTCTTT. This encodes CASSPHERTEAFF.

The chain uses TRBV14 and TRBJ1-5; D gene ambiguous. Germline loops: CDR1 SGHDN, CDR2 FVKESK. V was cut by 4 bases and J by 9 bases, with 13 bases left in between. The CDR3 runs to 13 residues. This CDR3 reads CASSLLRGGPQHF. CDR3 in DNA: TGTGCCAGCAGCCTTCTACGGGGTGGGCCCCAGCATTTT. Variable domain in full (rest from reference TRBV14 and TRBJ1-5): EAGVTQFPSHSVIEKGQTVTLRCDPISGHDNLYWYRRVMGKEIKFLLHFVKESKQDESGMPNNRFLAERTGGTYSTLKVQPAELEDSGVYFCASSLLRGGPQHFGDGTRLSIL.

The gene calls are TRBV3-1 and TRBJ2-3; D ambiguous. This CDR3 is 14 amino acids long. Germline assignment: CDR1 LGHDT and CDR2 YNNKEL (reference sequence). The germline V and J ends were trimmed by 2 bases and 3 bases, with 9 bases remaining between them. CDR3 in amino acids: CASSQTPRTDTQYF. DNA for the CDR3: TGTGCCAGCAGCCAAACACCGCGGACAGATACGCAGTATTTT.

A single count supports this clonotype. J is TRBJ2-5 and V is TRBV7-8, with a weak D call TRBD2 (5 bases). Per the germline V gene, CDR1 is SGHVS and CDR2 is FQNEAQ. The length of the CDR3 is 15 residues. Trimming removed 0 bases from V and 9 bases from J, with 17 bases in between. The CDR3 reads CASSLARGLSGAQYF. Here the CDR3 DNA reads TGTGCCAGCAGCTTAGCGAGAGGGCTCTCTGGGGCCCAGTACTTC.